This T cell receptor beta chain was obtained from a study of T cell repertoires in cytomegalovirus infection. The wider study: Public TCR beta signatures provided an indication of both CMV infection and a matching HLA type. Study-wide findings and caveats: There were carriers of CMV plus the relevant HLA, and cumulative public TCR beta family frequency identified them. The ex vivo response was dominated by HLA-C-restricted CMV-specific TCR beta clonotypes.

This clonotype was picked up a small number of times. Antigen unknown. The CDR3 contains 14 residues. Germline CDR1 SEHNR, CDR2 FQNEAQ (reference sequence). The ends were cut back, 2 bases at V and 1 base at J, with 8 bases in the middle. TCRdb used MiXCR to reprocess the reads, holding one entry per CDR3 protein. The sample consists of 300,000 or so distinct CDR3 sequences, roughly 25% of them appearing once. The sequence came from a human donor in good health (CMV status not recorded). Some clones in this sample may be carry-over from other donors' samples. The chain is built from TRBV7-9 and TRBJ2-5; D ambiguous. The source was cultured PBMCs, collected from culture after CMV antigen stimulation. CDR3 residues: CASSLLTIQETQYF. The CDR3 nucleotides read TGTGCCAGCAGCTTACTCACAATCCAAGAGACCCAGTACTTC.